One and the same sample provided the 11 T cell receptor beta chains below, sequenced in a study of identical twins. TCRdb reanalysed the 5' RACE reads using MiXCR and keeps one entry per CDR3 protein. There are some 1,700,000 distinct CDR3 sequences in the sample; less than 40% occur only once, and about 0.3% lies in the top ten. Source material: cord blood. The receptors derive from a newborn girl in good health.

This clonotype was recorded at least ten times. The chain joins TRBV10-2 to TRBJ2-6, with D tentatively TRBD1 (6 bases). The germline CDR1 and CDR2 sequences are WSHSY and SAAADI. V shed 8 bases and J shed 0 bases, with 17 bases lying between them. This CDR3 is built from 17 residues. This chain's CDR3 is CASYQGHLNSGANVLTF. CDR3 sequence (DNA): TGCGCCAGCTACCAGGGACACCTCAACTCTGGGGCCAACGTCCTGACTTTC.

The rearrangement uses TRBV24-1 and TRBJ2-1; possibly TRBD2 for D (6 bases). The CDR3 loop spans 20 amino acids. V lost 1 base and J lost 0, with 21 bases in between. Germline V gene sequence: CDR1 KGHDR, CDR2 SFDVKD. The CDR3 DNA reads TGTGCCACCAGTGATTTTATAGGACCAGCGGGCCCGAGCTCCTACAATGAGCAGTTCTTC. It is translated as CATSDFIGPAGPSSYNEQFF.

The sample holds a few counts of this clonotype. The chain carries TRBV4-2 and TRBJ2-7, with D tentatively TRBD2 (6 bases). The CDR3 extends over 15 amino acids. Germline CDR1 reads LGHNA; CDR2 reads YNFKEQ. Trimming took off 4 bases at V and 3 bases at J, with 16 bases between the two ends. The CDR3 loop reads CASSRRTGGNYEQYF. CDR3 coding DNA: TGTGCCAGCAGCCGGAGGACTGGGGGGAACTACGAGCAGTACTTC.

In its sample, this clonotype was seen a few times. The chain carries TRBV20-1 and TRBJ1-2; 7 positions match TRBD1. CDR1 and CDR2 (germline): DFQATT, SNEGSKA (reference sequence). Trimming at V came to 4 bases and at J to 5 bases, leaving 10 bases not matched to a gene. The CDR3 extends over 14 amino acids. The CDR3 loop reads CSATQGGGAYGYTF. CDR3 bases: TGCAGTGCTACCCAGGGGGGGGGCGCTTATGGCTACACCTTC.

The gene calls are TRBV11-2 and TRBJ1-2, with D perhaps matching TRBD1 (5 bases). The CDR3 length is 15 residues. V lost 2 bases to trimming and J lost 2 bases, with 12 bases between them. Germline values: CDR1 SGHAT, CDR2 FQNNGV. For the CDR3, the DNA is TGTGCCAGCAGCTTATATGCAGGGAAGAACTATGGCTACACCTTC. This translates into CASSLYAGKNYGYTF.

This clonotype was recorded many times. CDR3 DNA sequence: TGTGCCAGCACCTTGTTCGGGGCGTCCGAGCAGTACTTC. It codes for CASTLFGASEQYF. The genes are TRBV3-1 and TRBJ2-7, with D possibly being TRBD1 or TRBD2 (5 bases each). The CDR3 totals 13 residues. Germline V gene sequence: CDR1 LGHDT, CDR2 YNNKEL (reference sequence). Trimming took off 7 bases at V and 6 bases at J, with 16 bases between the two ends.

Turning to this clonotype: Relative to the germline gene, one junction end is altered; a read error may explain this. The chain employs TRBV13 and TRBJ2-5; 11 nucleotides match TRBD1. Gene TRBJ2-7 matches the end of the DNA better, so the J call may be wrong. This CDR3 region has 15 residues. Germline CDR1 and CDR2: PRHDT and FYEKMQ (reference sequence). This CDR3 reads CGSSLGGTGGREQYF. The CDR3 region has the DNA TGTGGCAGCAGCTTAGGCGGGACAGGGGGACGCGAGCAGTACTTC.

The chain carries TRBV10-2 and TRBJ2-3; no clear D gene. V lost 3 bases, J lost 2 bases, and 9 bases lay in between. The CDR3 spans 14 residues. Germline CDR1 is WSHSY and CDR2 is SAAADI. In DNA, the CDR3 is TGCGCCAGCAGTGACGGCGTAGCCACAGATACGCAGTATTTT. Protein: CASSDGVATDTQYF.

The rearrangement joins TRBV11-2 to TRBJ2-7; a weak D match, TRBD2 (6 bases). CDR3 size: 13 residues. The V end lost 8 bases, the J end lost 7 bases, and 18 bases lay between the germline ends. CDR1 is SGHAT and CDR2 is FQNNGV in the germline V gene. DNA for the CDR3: TGTGCCAGCCTCTCCCTCGCGGGGTGGGAGCAGTACTTC. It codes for CASLSLAGWEQYF.

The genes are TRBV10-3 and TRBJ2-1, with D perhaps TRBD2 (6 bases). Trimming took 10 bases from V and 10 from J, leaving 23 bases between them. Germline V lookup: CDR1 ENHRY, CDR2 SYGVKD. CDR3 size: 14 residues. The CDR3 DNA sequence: TGTGCCACCAGCACGGGACTCCCCTCTTACGAGCAGTTCTTC. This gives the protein CATSTGLPSYEQFF.

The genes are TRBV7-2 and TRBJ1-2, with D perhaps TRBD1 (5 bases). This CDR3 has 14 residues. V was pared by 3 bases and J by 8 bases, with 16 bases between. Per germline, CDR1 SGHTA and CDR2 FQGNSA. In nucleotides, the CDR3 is TGTGCCAGCAGCTTGGATTCAGGGATTTGGGGCTACACCTTC. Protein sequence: CASSLDSGIWGYTF.